The clone carrying this TCR beta chain came up once. This record belongs to a study of blood T cell repertoires in COVID-19. About the research overall: Acute and convalescent COVID-19 samples came from the United States, Italy and Spain. T cells, B-cell-depleted T cells, or PBMCs supplied cDNA or gDNA.

V lost 4 bases and J lost 2, with 23 bases in between. The CDR3 extends over 18 amino acids. Germline lookup yields CDR1 LNHDA and CDR2 SQIVND (reference sequence). Source study methods: Reference gene primer amplification gave estimated nucleated cell counts. TCRdb's copy holds only in-frame clones and misses some; the assay was immunoSEQ multiplex PCR. D and trimming come from the DNA, and the V and J calls and clone size come from that table. The sample carries fewer than 200,000 clones, roughly 86% recorded once. Sequencing was performed on peripheral blood. The TCR comes from a middle-aged man who had recovered from COVID-19. The V gene is TRBV19, the J gene TRBJ1-1, with D perhaps TRBD1 (5 bases). The CDR3 nucleotides are TGTGCCAGTAGTACAAGGGCGGCAGCATGGGGCGGTAACACTGAAGCTTTCTTT. It specifies CASSTRAAAWGGNTEAFF.